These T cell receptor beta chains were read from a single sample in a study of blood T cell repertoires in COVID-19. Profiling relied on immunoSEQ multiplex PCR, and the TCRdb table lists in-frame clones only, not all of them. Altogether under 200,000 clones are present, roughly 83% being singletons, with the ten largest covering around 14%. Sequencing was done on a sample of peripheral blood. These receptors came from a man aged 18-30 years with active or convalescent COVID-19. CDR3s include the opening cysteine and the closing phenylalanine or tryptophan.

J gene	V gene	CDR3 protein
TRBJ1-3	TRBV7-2	CASSFYGNTIYF
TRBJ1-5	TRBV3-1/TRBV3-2	CASSQDAGQGRQPQHF
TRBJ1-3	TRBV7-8	CASSLGLSWDNSGNTIYF
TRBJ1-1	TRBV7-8	CASSSMGGLNTEAFF
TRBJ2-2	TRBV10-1	CASNLLAGVRNHTGELFF
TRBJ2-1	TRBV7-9	CASSFPPGGVSTSYNEQFF
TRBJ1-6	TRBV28	CASSLRGTNSPLHF
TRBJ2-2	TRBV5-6	CASSAGRWVGELFF
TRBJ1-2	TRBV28	CATGNRGIYGYTF
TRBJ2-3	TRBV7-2	CASSPDYTNTDTQYF
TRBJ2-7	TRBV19	CASSNPSGGIYEQYF
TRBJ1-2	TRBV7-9	CASSLVDRGGYTF
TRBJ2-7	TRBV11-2	CASSLDPTGNEQYF
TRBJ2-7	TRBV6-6	CATSGTGGAGQYF
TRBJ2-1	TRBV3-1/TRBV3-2	CASSQDFGQGLDEQFF
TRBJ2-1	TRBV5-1	CASSLATGPSSYNEQFF
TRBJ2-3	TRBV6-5	CASTEGTSRRTQYF
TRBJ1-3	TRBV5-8	CASIQTLRETGNTIYF
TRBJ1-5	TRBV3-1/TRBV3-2	CASSQGGPGWPQHF
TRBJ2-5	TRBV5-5	CASSLLQGQETQYF
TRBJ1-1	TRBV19	CASSSPGGAEAFF
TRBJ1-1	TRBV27	CASSKGAEAFF
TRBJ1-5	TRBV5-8	CASSYLTTQPQHF
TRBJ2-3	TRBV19	CATRTSGRGPDTQYF
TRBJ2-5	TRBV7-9	CASSSLTGKGKETQYF
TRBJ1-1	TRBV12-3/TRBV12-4	CASSLHTRGAFF
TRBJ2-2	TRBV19	CASSIPGLVTGELFF
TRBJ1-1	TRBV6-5	CASRSDRVNTEAFF
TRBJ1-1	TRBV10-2	CASTEGNTEAFF
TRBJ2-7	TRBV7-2	CASSLIQGAEQYF
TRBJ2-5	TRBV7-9	CASSLEEGADETQYF
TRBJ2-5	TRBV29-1	CSVDRGTGEETQYF
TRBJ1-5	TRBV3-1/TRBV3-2	CASSQGGGYQPQHF
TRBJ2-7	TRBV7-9	CASSSPVYEQYF
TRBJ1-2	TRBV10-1	CATDDDRDNYGYTF
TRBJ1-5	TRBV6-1	CASSEEGTLNQPQHF
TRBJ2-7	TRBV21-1	CASKAVEQYF
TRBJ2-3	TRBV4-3	CASSQEGLAAFTDTQYF
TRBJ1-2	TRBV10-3	CAIRGQDNYGYTF
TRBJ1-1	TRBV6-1	CASSEKVTGSAFF
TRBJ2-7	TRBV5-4	CASSSYYRAEQYF
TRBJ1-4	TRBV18	CASSRRQDNEKLFF
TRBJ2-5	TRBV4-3	CASSQELAGGIETQYF
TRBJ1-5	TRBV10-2	CASSANRGPPSNQPQHF